This T cell receptor beta chain stems from a study of T cell responses to AZD1222 COVID-19 vaccine. Clones were sequenced by immunoSEQ multiplex PCR, and TCRdb holds only the in-frame ones, with some missing. The sample carries roughly 140,000 clones, roughly 88% recorded once. Comment on this clone: The antigen is not known.

The study, taken as a whole, reports: It was only a handful of AZD1222 recipients who were seropositive at baseline. Donor demographics were predominantly white British with a female majority; clonal diversity may be underestimated. Two AZD1222 doses significantly raised spike-specific TCR breadth and depth over controls.

CDR3 length: 14 residues. Germline CDR1 LGHNA, CDR2 YSLEER. The V and J ends lost 2 bases and 8 bases respectively, with 12 bases between them. The TCR was taken from an adult in good health. V usage is TRBV4-3 and J usage is TRBJ2-2, with D uncertain. The sequences come from peripheral blood, collected on day 0 of MenACWY control vaccination. The CDR3 DNA reads as TGCGCCAGCAGCCAACCCGTTTCGGGTGGGGAGCTGTTTTTT. This encodes CASSQPVSGGELFF.